Following are 19 T cell receptor beta chains from one sample sequenced in a study of vaccination and CD4 T cells after COVID-19. The Oncomine TCR Beta short-read assay generated sequence data from the DNA of cultured CD4+ T cells. TCRdb reprocessed the PCR reads with MiXCR, giving one entry per CDR3 protein. This table has 15,000 to 20,000 distinct CDR3 sequences, about 56% appearing once. Treatment described: roughly 11-day PBMC culture with coronavirus spike peptide pools or control peptides (ViraFEST assay). No antigen has been assigned to these receptors. Sample: CD4+ T cells from blood, cultured in vitro. The receptors were sampled from a human donor who had recovered from COVID-19.

The V and J genes are TRBV11-1 and TRBJ2-3; 8 nucleotides line up with TRBD2. This CDR3 is built from 17 residues. Losses at the gene ends were 5 bases for V and 6 bases for J; bases not matched to a gene: 16. CDR1 and CDR2 from the germline V gene are SGHAT and FQDESV (reference sequence). The CDR3 loop reads CASSTPREAGVVDTQYF. The CDR3 coding sequence is TGTGCCAGCAGCACCCCCAGGGAAGCGGGAGTGGTTGATACGCAGTATTTT.

This sequence joins TRBV19 and TRBJ2-5; D call uncertain. The germline CDR1 and CDR2 sequences are LNHDA and SQIVND (reference sequence). V was cut by 6 bases and J by 5 bases, with 10 bases left in between. The CDR3 is 12 residues long. CDR3 bases: TGTGCCAGTAGCCGACTTGGGGAGACCCAGTACTTC. It is translated as CASSRLGETQYF. Looking up the rest from reference TRBV19 and TRBJ2-5 gives the full variable domain: DGGITQSPKYLFRKEGQNVTLSCEQNLNHDAMYWYRQDPGQGLRLIYYSQIVNDFQKGDIAEGYSVSREKKESFPLTVTSAQKNPTAFYLCASSRLGETQYFGPGTRLLVL.

The V call is TRBV5-1, the J call TRBJ2-5; no definite D call. V lost 1 base and J 1 base, leaving 14 bases between the germline ends. The germline V gene encodes CDR1 SGHRS and CDR2 YFSETQ. The CDR3 runs 16 residues. Here the CDR3 DNA reads TGCGCCAGCAGCTTGCAATCGGCCGCAGCCCAAGAGACCCAGTACTTC. It translates to CASSLQSAAAQETQYF.

J is TRBJ1-4 and V is TRBV20-1; 8 positions match TRBD1. This CDR3 is built from 12 residues. Germline assignment: CDR1 DFQATT and CDR2 SNEGSKA (reference sequence). CDR3 residues: CRAQGVNEKLFF. CDR3 coding DNA: TGCAGGGCACAGGGGGTTAATGAAAAACTGTTTTTT.

The chain uses TRBV4-3 and TRBJ1-2, with no clear D. Trimming took 0 bases from V and 0 from J, leaving 11 bases between them. The germline V gene encodes CDR1 LGHNA and CDR2 YSLEER. This CDR3 comprises 16 residues. The CDR3 DNA sequence: TGCGCCAGCAGCCAAGACGTCGGAGCGTCTAACTATGGCTACACCTTC. It codes for CASSQDVGASNYGYTF.

The V and J genes are TRBV6-1 and TRBJ2-7; a weak D match, TRBD1 (5 bases). The CDR3 length is 13 residues. Trimming pared 5 bases from V and 2 bases from J, leaving 10 bases between. Germline V gives CDR1 MNHNS, CDR2 SASEGT. CDR3 sequence reads: CASSRTPTYEQYF. The CDR3 coding sequence is TGTGCCAGCAGTAGGACACCGACCTACGAGCAGTACTTC.

The gene calls are TRBV10-2 and TRBJ2-1, with TRBD2 matching over 10 bases. The germline CDR1 and CDR2 sequences are WSHSY and SAAADI. The trim removed 5 bases at V and 3 bases at J, leaving 4 bases unmatched. The CDR3 has 15 amino acids. The CDR3: CASSSLAGVYNEQFF. The DNA for the CDR3 is TGCGCCAGCAGTAGCCTAGCGGGAGTCTACAATGAGCAGTTCTTC.

The chain carries TRBV19 and TRBJ2-1, with unresolved D. The CDR3 consists of 15 residues. Germline assignment: CDR1 LNHDA and CDR2 SQIVND (reference sequence). V was shortened by 6 bases and J by 0 bases, with 12 bases between the two germline ends. The CDR3 reads CASRVGSGSYNEQFF. CDR3 nucleotides: TGTGCCAGTAGAGTCGGATCAGGCTCCTACAATGAGCAGTTCTTC. The entire variable domain, with the rest obtained from reference TRBV19 and TRBJ2-1, is as follows: DGGITQSPKYLFRKEGQNVTLSCEQNLNHDAMYWYRQDPGQGLRLIYYSQIVNDFQKGDIAEGYSVSREKKESFPLTVTSAQKNPTAFYLCASRVGSGSYNEQFFGPGTRLTVL.

The genes are TRBV6-2 or TRBV6-3 and TRBJ2-1; 9 bases match TRBD2. Unmatched junction bases numbered 17, after V lost 7 bases and J lost 7 bases. Per germline, CDR1 MNHEY and CDR2 SVGEGT. CDR3 length: 17 residues. Written as DNA, the CDR3 is TGTGCCAGCACTATTAGGGCTAGCGGGATTGCACGTAATGAGCAGTTCTTC. It specifies CASTIRASGIARNEQFF.

This chain joins TRBV20-1 and TRBJ1-3; D gene ambiguous. Germline lookup yields CDR1 DFQATT and CDR2 SNEGSKA (reference sequence). CDR3 length: 15 residues. The ends were cut back, 3 bases at V and 0 bases at J, with 12 bases in the middle. In nucleotides, the CDR3 is TGCAGTGCTAGTGATATCCGGGACTCTGGAAACACCATATATTTT. Translating gives CSASDIRDSGNTIYF.

The chain employs TRBV10-3 and TRBJ1-1; TRBD1 might be the D (6 bases). Per germline, CDR1 ENHRY and CDR2 SYGVKD. CDR3 length: 13 amino acids. Trimming removed 5 bases from V and 1 base from J, with 8 bases in between. CDR3 sequence reads: CAISQQGNTEAFF. The CDR3, as DNA: TGTGCCATCAGTCAACAGGGGAACACTGAAGCTTTCTTT.

This chain uses TRBV30 with TRBJ1-3, with D hard to call. CDR1 GTSNPN and CDR2 SVGIG come from the germline V gene (reference sequence). V shed 7 bases and J shed 2 bases, with 18 bases lying between them. The CDR3 has 15 residues. The CDR3 DNA reads as TGTGCCTCGAAACCCGTTTACAGCGCTGGAAACACCATATATTTT. Its translation: CASKPVYSAGNTIYF.

V is TRBV11-2 and J is TRBJ1-6, with D possibly TRBD1 on 5 matching bases. Trimming removed 8 bases at V and 10 bases at J, with 36 bases between. CDR1 and CDR2 from the germline V gene are SGHAT and FQNNGV. This CDR3 spans 20 amino acids. CDR3 protein: CASFPGPRGRGAQRGSPLHF. The CDR3 DNA follows: TGTGCCAGCTTCCCCGGCCCGAGGGGCAGAGGGGCGCAAAGGGGATCACCCCTCCACTTT.

The chain recombines TRBV20-1 with TRBJ2-7; 7 positions match TRBD2. The CDR3 extends over 12 amino acids. Germline V gene sequence: CDR1 DFQATT, CDR2 SNEGSKA (reference sequence). CDR3 sequence: CSGVGGGSEQYF. The CDR3 DNA sequence: TGCAGCGGGGTCGGCGGGGGAAGCGAGCAGTACTTC.

This clonotype occurred a few times. The chain recombines TRBV6-1 with TRBJ1-2; no reliable D call. Trimming removed 5 bases from V and 7 bases from J, with 11 bases in between. Germline lookup yields CDR1 MNHNS and CDR2 SASEGT. The CDR3 sequence is 12 residues long. In nucleotides, the CDR3 is TGTGCCAGCAGTCGTCGTGGGTTTGGCTACACCTTC. Translation: CASSRRGFGYTF.

V gene TRBV5-1 combines with J gene TRBJ2-1; TRBD2 matches at 10 bases. Germline CDR1 SGHRS, CDR2 YFSETQ. The CDR3 has 17 residues. V lost 1 base, J lost 8 bases, and 12 bases stayed unmatched. CDR3 protein: CASSLKTSGSMEDEQFF. The CDR3 DNA reads TGCGCCAGCAGCTTGAAGACTAGCGGGTCTATGGAGGATGAGCAGTTCTTC.

The count of this clonotype is one. The chain is built from TRBV4-1 and TRBJ2-3; TRBD2 might be the D (5 bases). The V and J ends lost 1 base and 6 bases respectively, with 11 bases between them. Germline V gene sequence: CDR1 MGHRA, CDR2 YSYEKL. This CDR3 comprises 14 residues. In DNA, the CDR3 is TGCGCCAGCAGCCAAGCCCTAGCAAAGGATACGCAGTATTTT. This codes for CASSQALAKDTQYF.

The rearrangement links TRBV30 to TRBJ2-3; 11 nucleotides agree with TRBD2. This CDR3 is 17 amino acids long. J lost 3 bases, V lost 0 bases, and 8 bases had no gene match. Per germline, CDR1 GTSNPN and CDR2 SVGIG (reference sequence). As DNA, the CDR3 is TGTGCCTGGAGTGTACGGAGGACTAGCGGGCCTACAGATACGCAGTATTTT. Translating it yields CAWSVRRTSGPTDTQYF.

This clonotype has only a few counts. The chain combines TRBV19 with TRBJ2-1, with TRBD1 matching 9 bases. The CDR3 covers 20 residues. V was clipped by 3 bases and J by 3 bases; unmatched bases: 18. From germline, CDR1 is LNHDA and CDR2 SQIVND (reference sequence). The CDR3 loop reads CASSMFPGVLTGGIYNEQFF. The CDR3 nucleotides are TGTGCCAGTAGTATGTTTCCCGGGGTACTTACAGGGGGCATCTACAATGAGCAGTTCTTC.